The clone carrying this T cell receptor beta chain has a count of ten or more. The CDR3 is 14 amino acids. From germline, CDR1 is SGDLS and CDR2 YYNGEE. V was cut by 0 bases and J by 5 bases, with 11 bases left in between. MiXCR, run by TCRdb on the 5' RACE reads, gives a single entry per CDR3 protein. The sample lists about 42,000 distinct CDR3 sequences, around 2.9% occurring once. These data originate in a study of CD8 T cells in ankylosing spondylitis. The J gene is TRBJ2-5, the V gene TRBV9; the D gene is possibly TRBD2 (6 bases). The sequencing input was blood, either unsorted or a sorted T cell fraction (not recorded which). The sequence was obtained from a male donor with ankylosing spondylitis or in good health (not recorded which). Here the CDR3 DNA reads TGTGCCAGCAGCGTAGAGGAGGGCAGGGAGACCCAGTACTTC. Its translation: CASSVEEGRETQYF. Full variable domain (missing parts from reference TRBV9 and TRBJ2-5): DSGVTQTPKHLITATGQRVTLRCSPRSGDLSVYWYQQSLDQGLQFLIQYYNGEERAKGNILERFSAQQFPDLHSELNLSSLELGDSALYFCASSVEEGRETQYFGPGTRLLVL.